Below, 25 T cell receptor beta chains from the same sample are listed, as sequenced in a study of control samples from healthy donors and cancer patients. Generated by immunoSEQ multiplex PCR, the TCRdb table keeps only in-frame clones and is missing some. The table includes 84,000 or so clones, roughly 89% detected once. Sequencing was carried out using blood. Receptors were obtained from a man aged 25 to 45 in good health.

The chain employs TRBV19 and TRBJ2-3; D possibly corresponds to TRBD2 (6 bases). This CDR3 spans 14 amino acids. Germline V CDR1 and CDR2: LNHDA, SQIVND (reference sequence). Trimming removed 5 bases at V and 3 bases at J, with 12 bases between. CDR3 nucleotide sequence: TGTGCCAGTAGTTCGGGAGAGGGGACAGATACGCAGTATTTT. This translates into CASSSGEGTDTQYF.

The J gene is TRBJ1-5, the V gene TRBV11-2; no firm D call. The CDR3 loop spans 14 amino acids. Per germline, CDR1 SGHAT and CDR2 FQNNGV. Trimming removed 0 bases at V and 4 bases at J, with 7 bases between. In nucleotides, the CDR3 is TGTGCCAGCAGCTTAGATCGGTTTAATCAGCCCCAGCATTTT. Translating it yields CASSLDRFNQPQHF.

V is TRBV10-2 and J is TRBJ1-1; TRBD1 agrees at 7 bases. CDR1 WSHSY and CDR2 SAAADI come from the germline V gene. This CDR3 comprises 13 residues. With V trimmed by 4 bases and J by 5 bases, 4 bases remained unmatched. CDR3 sequence (DNA): TGCGCCAGCAGTGGACAGGGTGGGACTGAAGCTTTCTTT. Translating gives CASSGQGGTEAFF.

The chain's CDR3 is CSVAGQGAETQYF. The CDR3 DNA sequence: TGCAGCGTTGCTGGACAGGGTGCAGAGACCCAGTACTTC. This chain uses TRBV29-1 with TRBJ2-5; 8 nucleotides match TRBD1. With 4 bases clipped from V and 4 bases from J, the junction kept 5 bases outside the gene matches. The CDR3 runs to 13 residues. CDR1 and CDR2 (germline): SQVTM, ANQGSEA.

Only a few counts were recorded for this clone. The rearrangement links TRBV24-1 to TRBJ1-5; 9 bases match TRBD1. The trim removed 4 bases at V and 0 bases at J, leaving 6 bases unmatched. The germline gives CDR1 KGHDR, CDR2 SFDVKD. The CDR3 loop spans 17 amino acids. The CDR3 here is CATSDEDRGCSNQPQHF. As DNA, the CDR3 is TGTGCCACCAGTGACGAGGACAGGGGCTGTAGCAATCAGCCCCAGCATTTT.

This clone was found a few times. The V gene is TRBV5-6, the J gene TRBJ2-3; D gene ambiguous. This CDR3 comprises 13 residues. CDR1 and CDR2 (germline): SGHDT, YYEEEE. Trimming shortened V by 4 bases and J by 2 bases, and 8 bases separated the two germline ends. CDR3 sequence: CASSAYTTDTQYF. The CDR3 DNA reads TGTGCCAGCAGCGCCTATACCACAGATACGCAGTATTTT. The full variable domain, rest sourced from reference TRBV5-6 and TRBJ2-3, is DAGVTQSPTHLIKTRGQQVTLRCSPKSGHDTVSWYQQALGQGPQFIFQYYEEEERQRGNFPDRFSGHQFPNYSSELNVNALLLGDSALYLCASSAYTTDTQYFGPGTRLTVL.

This chain links TRBV27 with TRBJ1-3, with D maybe TRBD1 (5 bases). CDR1 and CDR2 (germline): MNHEY, SMNVEV (reference sequence). Trimming removed 0 bases at V and 4 bases at J, with 16 bases between. The CDR3 is 17 residues long. DNA of the CDR3: TGTGCCAGCAGTTTATCCCCTTGGGGGGGATCAGGAAACACCATATATTTT. It translates to CASSLSPWGGSGNTIYF.

The rearrangement uses TRBV5-6 and TRBJ2-7; 8 bases are shared with TRBD2. Trimming cost V 0 bases and J 4 bases; bases outside gene matches: 9. The CDR3 length is 16 residues. Looked up from germline, CDR1 is SGHDT and CDR2 is YYEEEE. The CDR3 sequence is CASSLVRLAGKYEQYF. The CDR3 nucleotides are TGTGCCAGCAGCTTGGTTAGGTTAGCGGGGAAATACGAGCAGTACTTC.

This rearrangement joins TRBV6-6 to TRBJ2-1, with TRBD2 identical over 8 bases. The CDR3 has 11 residues. The germline V gene encodes CDR1 MNHNY and CDR2 SVGAGI (reference sequence). V trimming: 7 bases; J trimming: 10 bases; junction bases outside the gene matches: 3. For the CDR3, the DNA is TGTGCCAGCAATTTAGCGGGGGAGCAGTTCTTC. Residues: CASNLAGEQFF.

The rearrangement joins TRBV11-2 to TRBJ2-1; no reliable D call. This CDR3 is built from 15 residues. Trimming pared 3 bases from V and 3 bases from J, leaving 12 bases between. CDR1 is SGHAT and CDR2 is FQNNGV in the germline V gene. CDR3 coding DNA: TGTGCCAGCAGCTTTGGCAGGCTCAACTACAATGAGCAGTTCTTC. It specifies CASSFGRLNYNEQFF.

About this clone itself: At one end the junction does not follow the germline gene, possibly because of a read error. The rearrangement uses TRBV7-7 and TRBJ2-5; D might be TRBD2 (6 bases). The germline V gene has CDR1 SSHAT and CDR2 FNYEAQ (reference sequence). This CDR3 contains 14 residues. This chain's CDR3 is CASSLAEGLGDQYF. In DNA form, the CDR3 reads TGTGCTAGCAGCTTAGCGGAGGGCCTGGGGGACCAGTACTTC.

V and J are TRBV4-3 and TRBJ2-2; no definite D call. Germline V lookup: CDR1 LGHNA, CDR2 YSLEER. Trimming cost V 0 bases and J 6 bases, with 14 bases left between them. The CDR3 runs to 16 residues. CDR3 in amino acids: CASSQEAVIGPGELFF. CDR3 bases: TGCGCCAGCAGCCAAGAGGCCGTCATTGGTCCCGGGGAGCTGTTTTTT.

The chain links TRBV2 to TRBJ1-3; D perhaps matches TRBD1 (5 bases). The CDR3 totals 13 residues. Trimming removed 9 bases from V and 2 bases from J, with 11 bases in between. In germline, CDR1 is SNHLY, CDR2 FYNNEI. CDR3 sequence: CASRGETGNTIYF. The CDR3, as DNA: TGTGCCAGTCGAGGGGAAACTGGAAACACCATATATTTT.

This chain links TRBV21-1 with TRBJ2-1; the table's D call of TRBD2 was not tested on the DNA. TRBV21-1 is assigned pseudogene status. The CDR3 extends over 16 amino acids. The chain's CDR3 is CASSKDSGSSYNEQFF. The CDR3 DNA is TGTGCCAGCAGCAAAGATAGCGGCAGCTCCTACAATGAGCAGTTCTTC.

The chain has TRBV20-1 and TRBJ1-2; D is undetermined. Deletions cut 5 bases from V and 5 bases from J, with 9 bases between. The CDR3 extends over 11 amino acids. Germline loops: CDR1 DFQATT, CDR2 SNEGSKA (reference sequence). In DNA form, the CDR3 reads TGCAGTGCTGCCACGGATTATGGCTACACCTTC. It encodes CSAATDYGYTF.

V is TRBV3-1 (or the pseudogene TRBV3-2) and J is TRBJ2-2, with 8 bases identical to TRBD1. The CDR3 is made up of 16 amino acids. Germline V gene data show CDR1 as LGHDT and CDR2 as YNNKEL (reference sequence). V was clipped by 2 bases and J by 6 bases; unmatched bases: 8. For the CDR3, the DNA is TGTGCCAGCAGCCAACAGGGGGCACAAGGAGCCGGGGAGCTGTTTTTT. This gives the protein CASSQQGAQGAGELFF.

This rearrangement joins TRBV6-5 to TRBJ1-1; D uncertain. Germline-derived CDR1 and CDR2 are MNHEY and SVGAGI. The ends were cut back, 9 bases at V and 7 bases at J, with 21 bases in the middle. The CDR3 totals 14 residues. The DNA for the CDR3 is TGTGCCAGTACTTGGGTTCCGGGGAGCTATGAAGCTTTCTTT. This encodes CASTWVPGSYEAFF.

The chain couples TRBV6-6 to TRBJ1-2, with 8 bases fitting TRBD1. Germline loops: CDR1 MNHNY, CDR2 SVGAGI (reference sequence). This CDR3 contains 14 residues. The V and J ends lost 0 bases and 6 bases, in that order; junction bases with no gene match: 3. The CDR3 here is CASSYSNRGDGYTF. CDR3 nucleotide sequence: TGTGCCAGCAGTTACTCGAACAGGGGGGATGGCTACACCTTC.

This clone was picked up one time. The chain links TRBV24-1 to TRBJ1-2, with D unresolved. The germline CDR1 and CDR2 sequences are KGHDR and SFDVKD. The V gene lost 6 bases and the J gene lost 0 bases, with 7 bases spanning the gap. The length of the CDR3 is 13 residues. The CDR3 DNA reads as TGTGCCACCAGTTCAGCCGCTAACTATGGCTACACCTTC. It yields the protein CATSSAANYGYTF.

This chain uses TRBV27 with TRBJ1-4; D possibly corresponds to TRBD1 (5 bases). This CDR3 is built from 16 residues. Germline V lookup: CDR1 MNHEY, CDR2 SMNVEV (reference sequence). V dropped 4 bases and J dropped 5 bases, with 17 bases sitting between them. The DNA for the CDR3 is TGTGCCAGCAGTTCCGGGACCCTTGCTTCAAATGAAAAACTGTTTTTT. It specifies CASSSGTLASNEKLFF.

The chain couples TRBV12-1 to TRBJ2-7. TRBV12-1 is classified as a pseudogene. The CDR3 is 14 residues long. CDR3 residues: CASSFAVWEYEQYF. The CDR3 DNA follows: TGTGCCAGCAGCTTTGCGGTCTGGGAATACGAGCAGTACTTC.

CDR3 loop: CASSKRGHGTEAFF. CDR3 DNA: TGTGCCAGCAGCAAGAGGGGGCACGGCACTGAAGCTTTCTTT. The chain recombines TRBV21-1 with TRBJ1-1; whether TRBD1, the table's D call, matches the DNA was not checked. TRBV21-1 is designated a pseudogene. The CDR3 spans 14 residues.

This rearrangement joins TRBV9 to TRBJ2-2, with D perhaps assigned TRBD1 or TRBD2 (5 bases each). Per germline, CDR1 SGDLS and CDR2 YYNGEE. V was clipped by 3 bases and J by 1 base, with 7 bases between them. There are 14 residues in the CDR3. CDR3: CASSGGRNTGELFF. The CDR3 DNA reads as TGTGCCAGCAGCGGGGGACGGAACACCGGGGAGCTGTTTTTT.

The rearrangement joins TRBV6-1 to TRBJ2-1; the match to TRBD2 covers 10 bases. The CDR3 spans 18 residues. With V trimmed by 0 bases and J by 0 bases, 5 bases remained unmatched. CDR1 is MNHNS and CDR2 is SASEGT in the germline V gene. The CDR3 loop reads CASSEAQLAGISYNEQFF. In DNA, the CDR3 is TGTGCCAGCAGTGAAGCGCAACTAGCGGGAATCTCCTACAATGAGCAGTTCTTC.

The chain employs TRBV29-1 and TRBJ1-2; TRBD1 agrees at 10 bases. Trimming took 6 bases from V and 7 from J; bases not matched to a gene: 8. The CDR3 is made up of 13 amino acids. CDR1 and CDR2 from the germline V gene are SQVTM and ANQGSEA. CDR3 sequence: CSVVRDRGGGYTF. DNA for the CDR3: TGCAGCGTGGTCCGGGACAGGGGTGGTGGCTACACCTTC.